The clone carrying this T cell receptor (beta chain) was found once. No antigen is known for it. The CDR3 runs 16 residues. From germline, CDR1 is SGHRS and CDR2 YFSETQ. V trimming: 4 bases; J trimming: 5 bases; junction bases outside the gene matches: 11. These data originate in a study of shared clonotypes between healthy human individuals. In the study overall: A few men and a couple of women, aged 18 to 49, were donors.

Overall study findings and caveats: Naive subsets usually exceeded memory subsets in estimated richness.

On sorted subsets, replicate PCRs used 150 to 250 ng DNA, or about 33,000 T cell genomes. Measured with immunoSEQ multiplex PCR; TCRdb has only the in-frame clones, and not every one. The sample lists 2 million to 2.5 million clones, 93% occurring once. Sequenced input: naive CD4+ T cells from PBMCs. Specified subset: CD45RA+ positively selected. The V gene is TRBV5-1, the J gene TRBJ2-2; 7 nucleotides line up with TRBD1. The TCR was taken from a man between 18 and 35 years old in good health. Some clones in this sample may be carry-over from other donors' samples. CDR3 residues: CASSPQTGPGTGELFF. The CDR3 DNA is TGCGCCAGCAGCCCACAGACAGGGCCGGGGACCGGGGAGCTGTTTTTT. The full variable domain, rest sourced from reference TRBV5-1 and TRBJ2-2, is KAGVTQTPRYLIKTRGQQVTLSCSPISGHRSVSWYQQTPGQGLQFLFEYFSETQRNKGNFPGRFSGRQFSNSRSEMNVSTLELGDSALYLCASSPQTGPGTGELFFGEGSRLTVL.